This T cell receptor beta chain stems from a study of beta chain features in type 1 diabetes. Comment on this clone: The antigen is unknown.

The ends were cut back, 0 bases at V and 6 bases at J, with 14 bases in the middle. Germline-derived CDR1 and CDR2 are LGHNA and YNFKEQ. CDR3 length: 15 residues. Study outcomes and limitations: Moderately but significantly shorter TCRB CDR3s were found in Type 1 diabetes patients in all four CD4+ subsets.

The whole isolated RNA underwent reverse transcription, so sequencing captured expressed TCRB transcripts. Profiled with immunoSEQ multiplex PCR; TCRdb holds only in-frame clones, not every one. The top ten clones hold 0.02% to 0.025% of a sample with over 700,000 clones, roughly a sixth of them seen once. J is TRBJ1-1 and V is TRBV4-2, with a tentative D call TRBD1 (6 bases). This TCR was sampled from a young woman in good health. Sequences were obtained from naive CD4+ T cells from blood. CDR3 amino acids: CASSQETGFRAEAFF. The CDR3 DNA is TGTGCCAGCAGCCAAGAAACAGGGTTTCGCGCTGAAGCTTTCTTT.